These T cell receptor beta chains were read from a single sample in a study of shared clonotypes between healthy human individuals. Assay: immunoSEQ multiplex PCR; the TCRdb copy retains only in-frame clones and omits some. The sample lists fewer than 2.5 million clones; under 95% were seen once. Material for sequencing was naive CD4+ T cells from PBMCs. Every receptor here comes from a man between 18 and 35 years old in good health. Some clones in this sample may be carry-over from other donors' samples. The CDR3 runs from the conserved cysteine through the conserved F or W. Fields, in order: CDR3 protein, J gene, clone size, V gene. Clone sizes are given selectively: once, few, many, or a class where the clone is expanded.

CDR3 protein: CASSQPSGTSGTDTQYF
J gene: TRBJ2-3
clone size: -
V gene: TRBV4-2

CDR3 protein: CASSPKDRPGSYEQYF
J gene: TRBJ2-7
clone size: -
V gene: TRBV11-3

CDR3 protein: CASSVGATTDTQYF
J gene: TRBJ2-3
clone size: -
V gene: TRBV25-1

CDR3 protein: CASSLRGLNEKLFF
J gene: TRBJ1-4
clone size: -
V gene: TRBV7-2

CDR3 protein: CASSLAPAAPTQYF
J gene: TRBJ2-3
clone size: -
V gene: TRBV7-2

CDR3 protein: CASSPSQETQYF
J gene: TRBJ2-5
clone size: -
V gene: TRBV28

CDR3 protein: CASSQDRRNTEAFF
J gene: TRBJ1-1
clone size: -
V gene: TRBV14

CDR3 protein: CASQSTGVNQPQHF
J gene: TRBJ1-5
clone size: -
V gene: TRBV19

CDR3 protein: CASMDRGQEKLFF
J gene: TRBJ1-4
clone size: -
V gene: TRBV28

CDR3 protein: CASSEGGPAYEQYF
J gene: TRBJ2-7
clone size: once
V gene: TRBV9

CDR3 protein: CASSYLQAVGETQYF
J gene: TRBJ2-5
clone size: -
V gene: TRBV6-6

CDR3 protein: CASSTRQGDNSPLHF
J gene: TRBJ1-6
clone size: -
V gene: TRBV21-1

CDR3 protein: CASSPQGLARTGELFF
J gene: TRBJ2-2
clone size: -
V gene: TRBV7-2

CDR3 protein: CASSESGAYNEQFF
J gene: TRBJ2-1
clone size: few
V gene: TRBV25-1

CDR3 protein: CASSFGTGDNEKLFF
J gene: TRBJ1-4
clone size: once
V gene: TRBV7-9

CDR3 protein: CSMRDRGAEQFF
J gene: TRBJ2-1
clone size: -
V gene: TRBV29-1

CDR3 protein: CSVGTDPNYGYTF
J gene: TRBJ1-2
clone size: -
V gene: TRBV29-1

CDR3 protein: CASSPRTGPNTGELFF
J gene: TRBJ2-2
clone size: -
V gene: TRBV18

CDR3 protein: CASSLTLAAYNEQFF
J gene: TRBJ2-1
clone size: -
V gene: TRBV7-2

CDR3 protein: CASSTRQKNQPQHF
J gene: TRBJ1-5
clone size: -
V gene: TRBV28

CDR3 protein: CASSARRGRSPLHF
J gene: TRBJ1-6
clone size: -
V gene: TRBV2

CDR3 protein: CASTGQDKPYEQYF
J gene: TRBJ2-7
clone size: once
V gene: TRBV28

CDR3 protein: CASSLSLAGFDTQYF
J gene: TRBJ2-3
clone size: once
V gene: TRBV28

CDR3 protein: CASNTARNSPLHF
J gene: TRBJ1-6
clone size: -
V gene: TRBV7-2

CDR3 protein: CASSSGRVTYEQYF
J gene: TRBJ2-7
clone size: -
V gene: TRBV6-5

CDR3 protein: CASSYRDSSYEQYF
J gene: TRBJ2-7
clone size: -
V gene: TRBV6-5

CDR3 protein: CASSPPPTGGNTEAFF
J gene: TRBJ1-1
clone size: -
V gene: TRBV5-4

CDR3 protein: CASSAGGERNTIYF
J gene: TRBJ1-3
clone size: -
V gene: TRBV9

CDR3 protein: CASRTNRGAFF
J gene: TRBJ1-1
clone size: few
V gene: TRBV28

CDR3 protein: CASSPKGSNEKLFF
J gene: TRBJ1-4
clone size: -
V gene: TRBV6-5

CDR3 protein: CASSTNRGSYNEQFF
J gene: TRBJ2-1
clone size: -
V gene: TRBV7-8

CDR3 protein: CAIGTRGQGAEGYTF
J gene: TRBJ1-2
clone size: -
V gene: TRBV10-3

CDR3 protein: CASSFYRTGGSPEQYF
J gene: TRBJ2-7
clone size: -
V gene: TRBV28

CDR3 protein: CASSLMGQGETQYF
J gene: TRBJ2-5
clone size: -
V gene: TRBV7-9

CDR3 protein: CAWSVKGAGMAYGYTF
J gene: TRBJ1-2
clone size: -
V gene: TRBV30

CDR3 protein: CASSGLAGQGFAEAFF
J gene: TRBJ1-1
clone size: -
V gene: TRBV6-1

CDR3 protein: CASSQNVRTFEQYF
J gene: TRBJ2-7
clone size: -
V gene: TRBV4-2

CDR3 protein: CASRLGRVSAIGEKLFF
J gene: TRBJ1-4
clone size: few
V gene: TRBV4-1

CDR3 protein: CASSQQGWTGELFF
J gene: TRBJ2-2
clone size: -
V gene: TRBV7-3

CDR3 protein: CASSLISGVVDTQYF
J gene: TRBJ2-3
clone size: few
V gene: TRBV5-1

CDR3 protein: CASSLLGGGPLEQYF
J gene: TRBJ2-7
clone size: -
V gene: TRBV4-3

CDR3 protein: CASSLGHGTNTGELFF
J gene: TRBJ2-2
clone size: -
V gene: TRBV7-9

CDR3 protein: CASSRGRLGGAAEQYF
J gene: TRBJ2-7
clone size: -
V gene: TRBV7-2

CDR3 protein: CASTPASPNTEAFF
J gene: TRBJ1-1
clone size: -
V gene: TRBV28

CDR3 protein: CASSPFRAGAAEAFF
J gene: TRBJ1-1
clone size: -
V gene: TRBV7-2

CDR3 protein: CASSDTGLSTDTQYF
J gene: TRBJ2-3
clone size: once
V gene: TRBV6-4

CDR3 protein: CASSQEIGRGNTIYF
J gene: TRBJ1-3
clone size: -
V gene: TRBV4-3

CDR3 protein: CASSLLGQTRTDEKLFF
J gene: TRBJ1-4
clone size: -
V gene: TRBV28

CDR3 protein: CASSLGDRAYQPQHF
J gene: TRBJ1-5
clone size: -
V gene: TRBV7-9

CDR3 protein: CASSSPHVGGYVEETQYF
J gene: TRBJ2-5
clone size: -
V gene: TRBV7-9

CDR3 protein: CASSFFTGTGLYGYTF
J gene: TRBJ1-2
clone size: -
V gene: TRBV5-1

CDR3 protein: CASSPSLGDHSSYEQYF
J gene: TRBJ2-7
clone size: -
V gene: TRBV27

CDR3 protein: CASSLGRAGGGYEQYF
J gene: TRBJ2-7
clone size: once
V gene: TRBV7-9

CDR3 protein: CASSAGTPSTDTQYF
J gene: TRBJ2-3
clone size: -
V gene: TRBV9

CDR3 protein: CASSFTASSGNTIYF
J gene: TRBJ1-3
clone size: -
V gene: TRBV7-9

CDR3 protein: CASSPPMTGFYNEQFF
J gene: TRBJ2-1
clone size: -
V gene: TRBV5-1

CDR3 protein: CASRLLAGVGTGELFF
J gene: TRBJ2-2
clone size: -
V gene: TRBV5-6

CDR3 protein: CASSEGTIMNTGELFF
J gene: TRBJ2-2
clone size: -
V gene: TRBV7-9

CDR3 protein: CASSLLGTFRTDTQYF
J gene: TRBJ2-3
clone size: -
V gene: TRBV5-1